One sample yielded the 13 T cell receptor beta chains listed below, sequenced in a study of beta chain features in type 1 diabetes. Reverse transcription of all isolated RNA meant that expressed TCRB transcripts were sequenced. TCRdb's table, derived via immunoSEQ multiplex PCR, lists solely in-frame clones and lacks some. The sample yields 600,000 to 700,000 clones, around 15% seen once. Their antigen targets remain unknown. General study findings and limits: TCRB CDR3s from Type 1 diabetes patients were moderately but significantly shorter in all four CD4+ subsets.

The sample taken for sequencing was naive CD4+ T cells from blood. The receptors stem from a man aged 18 to 30 with type 1 diabetes.

This clone was counted between two and nine times. The V gene is TRBV18, the J gene TRBJ2-7; 7 positions agree with TRBD2. Germline CDR1 reads KGHSH; CDR2 reads LQKENI. This CDR3 is built from 14 residues. The junction had 3 bases not matched to a gene; V was cut back by 0 bases and J by 4 bases. CDR3 loop: CASSPPTAGYEQYF. CDR3 nucleotides: TGTGCCAGCTCACCACCCACAGCGGGATACGAGCAGTACTTC.

The chain links TRBV6-1 to TRBJ1-1; D remains unclear. The germline CDR1 and CDR2 sequences are MNHNS and SASEGT. This CDR3 region has 15 residues. Deletions cut 3 bases from V and 2 bases from J, with 13 bases between. In DNA form, the CDR3 reads TGTGCCAGCAGTGACACGATCCAACCCAACACTGAAGCTTTCTTT. It encodes CASSDTIQPNTEAFF.

The V call is TRBV13, the J call TRBJ1-4; perhaps TRBD1 as D (6 bases). Germline loops: CDR1 PRHDT, CDR2 FYEKMQ (reference sequence). This CDR3 has 16 residues. V lost 5 bases and J lost 2, with 15 bases in between. The CDR3: CASSKLTGVTNEKLFF. The CDR3 region has the DNA TGTGCCAGCAGCAAATTGACAGGTGTCACTAATGAAAAACTGTTTTTT.

The chain links TRBV30 to TRBJ1-2, with no clear D. From germline, CDR1 is GTSNPN and CDR2 SVGIG (reference sequence). The V end was cut by 6 bases, the J end by 4 bases, with 12 bases between. This CDR3 is built from 12 residues. The CDR3 region is CACASGFYGYTF. CDR3 sequence (DNA): TGTGCCTGCGCGTCAGGATTCTATGGCTACACCTTC. Supplemented by reference TRBV30 and TRBJ1-2, the full variable domain reads SQTIHQWPATLVQPVGSPLSLECTVEGTSNPNLYWYRQAAGRGLQLLFYSVGIGQISSEVPQNLSASRPQDRQFILSSKKLLLSDSGFYLCACASGFYGYTFGSGTRLTVV.

The rearrangement uses TRBV30 and TRBJ1-5; 9 bases line up with TRBD1. The length of the CDR3 is 13 residues. Trimming removed 1 base from V and 7 bases from J; junction bases left unmatched: 2. The V gene's germline CDR1 is GTSNPN and CDR2 SVGIG (reference sequence). In DNA form, the CDR3 reads TGTGCCTGGAGTGGGACAGGGGTACAGCCCCAGCATTTT. It is translated as CAWSGTGVQPQHF.

This chain joins TRBV10-3 and TRBJ1-1; D not resolved. The CDR3 has 12 residues. The V end lost 3 bases, the J end lost 7 bases, and 9 bases lay between the germline ends. Germline loops: CDR1 ENHRY, CDR2 SYGVKD. CDR3 amino acids: CAISDFGGEAFF. Written as DNA, the CDR3 is TGTGCCATCAGTGATTTCGGAGGTGAAGCTTTCTTT.

This chain links TRBV2 with TRBJ1-5; D is uncertain. V was shortened by 4 bases and J by 2 bases, with 12 bases between the two germline ends. Looked up from germline, CDR1 is SNHLY and CDR2 is FYNNEI. The CDR3 has 15 residues. The CDR3 here is CASSVRGSRNQPQHF. Written as DNA, the CDR3 is TGTGCCAGCAGTGTGAGAGGGTCTCGCAATCAGCCCCAGCATTTT.

A few counts support this clone. The gene calls are TRBV7-8 and TRBJ2-1, with unresolved D. Germline CDR1 reads SGHVS; CDR2 reads FQNEAQ. The V and J ends lost 1 base and 10 bases respectively, with 11 bases between them. The CDR3 has 13 amino acids. The CDR3 nucleotides are TGTGCCAGCAGCTTAGAACTCCTTGGGGAGCAGTTCTTC. Residues: CASSLELLGEQFF.

Details on this clone: The same CDR3 can be traced to other DNA sequences in this sample. The V and J genes are TRBV27 and TRBJ1-2; D gene uncertain. Trimming removed 3 bases from V and 2 bases from J, with 7 bases in between. Germline CDR1 and CDR2: MNHEY and SMNVEV (reference sequence). There are 13 residues in the CDR3. CDR3 region: CASSLSQNYGYTF. CDR3 coding DNA: TGTGCCAGCAGTTTGAGCCAGAACTATGGCTACACCTTC.

This clone turned up a few times. The chain is built from TRBV30 and TRBJ1-5; 9 bases line up with TRBD1. J gave up 4 bases and V 2 bases, and 12 bases lay outside the gene matches. Germline CDR1 and CDR2: GTSNPN and SVGIG (reference sequence). The CDR3 runs to 17 residues. CDR3 amino acids: CAWSSPTGGTDNQPQHF. CDR3 DNA sequence: TGTGCCTGGAGTTCACCGACAGGGGGGACTGATAATCAGCCCCAGCATTTT.

This clone has just a few counts. The rearrangement joins TRBV30 to TRBJ2-7; 10 bases fit TRBD1. V gave up 3 bases and J gave up 5 bases; unmatched junction bases: 7. The CDR3 is 14 residues long. The V gene's germline CDR1 is GTSNPN and CDR2 SVGIG (reference sequence). CDR3 DNA: TGTGCCTGGAGGAAGGGACAGGGGATCAACGAGCAGTACTTC. Translation gives CAWRKGQGINEQYF.

J is TRBJ1-6 and V is TRBV29-1, with TRBD1 matching over 7 bases. Unmatched junction bases numbered 5, after V lost 5 bases and J lost 7 bases. This CDR3 region has 13 residues. CDR1 is SQVTM and CDR2 is ANQGSEA in the germline V gene. CDR3 in DNA: TGCAGCGTTCTGACAGGGCGGAATTCACCCCTCCACTTT. Amino acid sequence: CSVLTGRNSPLHF. Using reference TRBV29-1 and TRBJ1-6 for the parts outside the CDR3, the full variable domain is SAVISQKPSRDICQRGTSLTIQCQVDSQVTMMFWYRQQPGQSLTLIATANQGSEATYESGFVIDKFPISRPNLTFSTLTVSNMSPEDSSIYLCSVLTGRNSPLHFGNGTRLTVT.

Only a few counts were recorded for this clone. This rearrangement joins TRBV5-1 to TRBJ2-5; TRBD1 matches at 7 bases. Trimming cost V 4 bases and J 1 base; bases outside gene matches: 4. The CDR3 is 14 amino acids. Germline CDR1 and CDR2: SGHRS and YFSETQ. The CDR3 DNA is TGCGCCAGCAGCCCGGGACAGACCCAAGAGACCCAGTACTTC. This encodes CASSPGQTQETQYF.